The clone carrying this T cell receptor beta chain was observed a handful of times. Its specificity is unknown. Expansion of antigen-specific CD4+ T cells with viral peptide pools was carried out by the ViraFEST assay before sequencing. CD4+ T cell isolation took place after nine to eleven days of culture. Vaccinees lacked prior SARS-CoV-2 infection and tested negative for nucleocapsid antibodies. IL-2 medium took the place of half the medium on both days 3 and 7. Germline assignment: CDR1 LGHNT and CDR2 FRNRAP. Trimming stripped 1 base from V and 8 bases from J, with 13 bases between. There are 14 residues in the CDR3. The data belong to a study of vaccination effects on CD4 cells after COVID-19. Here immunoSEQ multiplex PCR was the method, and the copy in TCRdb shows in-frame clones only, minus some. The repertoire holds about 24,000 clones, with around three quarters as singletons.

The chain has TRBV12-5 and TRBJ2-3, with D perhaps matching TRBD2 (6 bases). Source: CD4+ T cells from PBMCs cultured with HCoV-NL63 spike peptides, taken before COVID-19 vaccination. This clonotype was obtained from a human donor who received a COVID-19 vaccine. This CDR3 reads CASGLGREEATQYF. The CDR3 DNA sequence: TGTGCTAGTGGTTTGGGGCGGGAAGAGGCTACGCAGTATTTT.